This passage covers 7 T cell receptor beta chains from one sample sequenced in a study of blood T cell repertoires in COVID-19. Assay: immunoSEQ multiplex PCR; the TCRdb copy retains only in-frame clones and omits some. In the table there are about 180,000 clones, 75% to 90% of which are singletons. The sequenced sample was peripheral blood. Receptors originate from a man aged 55-75 years with acute or convalescent COVID-19.

V and J are TRBV6-5 and TRBJ2-1; D remains unclear. The V gene's germline CDR1 is MNHEY and CDR2 SVGAGI. This CDR3 comprises 15 residues. V lost 9 bases and J lost 0, with 15 bases in between. The CDR3 bases are TGTGCCAGTCAGGTGGCGTACCTCTCCTACAATGAGCAGTTCTTC. Its translation: CASQVAYLSYNEQFF.

In its sample, this clone was seen once. This chain's CDR3 is CASSVGQGMETQYF. CDR3 coding DNA: TGTGCCAGCAGCGTCGGACAGGGGATGGAGACCCAGTACTTC. The chain recombines TRBV9 with TRBJ2-5, with 9 bases fitting TRBD1. The V segment lost 2 bases and the J segment 5 bases; nucleotides outside the gene matches: 4. CDR1 is SGDLS and CDR2 is YYNGEE in the germline V gene. This CDR3 has 14 residues.

The CDR3 loop reads CASSTRAGGNEQFF. The DNA for the CDR3 is TGTGCCAGCAGTACCCGAGCGGGAGGGAATGAGCAGTTCTTC. V is TRBV27 and J is TRBJ2-1; 10 nucleotides match TRBD2. The CDR3 consists of 14 residues. Germline CDR1 reads MNHEY; CDR2 reads SMNVEV (reference sequence). V shed 5 bases, J shed 7 bases, and the junction held 5 bases outside the gene matches.

CDR3 sequence: CASRGTGSYEQYF. The CDR3 coding sequence is TGTGCCTCCAGGGGAACAGGGTCGTACGAGCAGTACTTC. V and J are TRBV28 and TRBJ2-7; weak D call: TRBD1 (6 bases). Germline-derived CDR1 and CDR2 are MDHEN and SYDVKM. Trimming took 11 bases from V and 4 from J, leaving 18 bases between them. The CDR3 sequence is 13 residues long.

Here the CDR3 reads CASSLVGTVNTIYF. The CDR3 coding sequence is TGTGCCAGCAGTTTAGTCGGGACAGTTAACACCATATATTTT. The rearrangement links TRBV28 to TRBJ1-3, with TRBD1 identical over 7 bases. Germline CDR1 MDHEN, CDR2 SYDVKM. The CDR3 length is 14 residues. The V and J ends lost 2 bases and 7 bases, in that order; junction bases with no gene match: 5.

This sequence joins TRBV2 and TRBJ2-3; the D gene is possibly TRBD2 (5 bases). The CDR3 extends over 13 amino acids. The V end lost 3 bases, the J end lost 4 bases, and 8 bases lay between the germline ends. CDR1 and CDR2 (germline): SNHLY, FYNNEI. This chain's CDR3 is CASSERGPDTQYF. The DNA of the CDR3 is TGTGCCAGCAGTGAGAGAGGGCCAGATACGCAGTATTTT.

In nucleotides, the CDR3 is TGTGCCAGCAGTTACCGGACCACGGAGGCCTATGGCTACACCTTC. Translating gives CASSYRTTEAYGYTF. This chain uses TRBV6-6 with TRBJ1-2; D not resolved. Trimming pared 2 bases from V and 4 bases from J, leaving 14 bases between. The germline CDR1 and CDR2 sequences are MNHNY and SVGAGI (reference sequence). CDR3 length: 15 amino acids.